These 27 T cell receptor beta chains came from one sample sequenced in a study of shared clonotypes between healthy human individuals. Libraries were prepared by immunoSEQ multiplex PCR; TCRdb keeps only in-frame clonotypes and omits some of them. This table holds 800,000 or so clones, about 96% found once. Naive-designated CD8 cells lacked CD45RO, were positively enriched for CCR7, and omitted terminally differentiated effector memory CD45RA+ cells. Sequenced material: naive CD8+ T cells sorted from blood. The receptors stem from a man aged 25 to 40 in good health.

The chain links TRBV7-2 to TRBJ2-5; D remains unclear. The CDR3 extends over 13 amino acids. CDR1 is SGHTA, CDR2 FQGNSA, per germline. V was shortened by 1 base and J by 1 base, with 4 bases between the two germline ends. CDR3 region: CASSLGSQETQYF. The CDR3 DNA is TGTGCCAGCAGCTTAGGGAGCCAAGAGACCCAGTACTTC.

The chain recombines TRBV27 with TRBJ1-1; D remains ambiguous. The ends were cut back, 5 bases at V and 0 bases at J, with 13 bases in the middle. Germline V gene sequence: CDR1 MNHEY, CDR2 SMNVEV (reference sequence). CDR3 length equals 15 residues. The CDR3 region is CASSLTWTVNTEAFF. DNA for the CDR3: TGTGCCAGCAGTCTCACATGGACGGTGAACACTGAAGCTTTCTTT.

In this sample, this clone turned up once. The chain uses TRBV5-4 and TRBJ2-3, with 8 bases fitting TRBD2. The CDR3 loop spans 13 amino acids. Looked up from germline, CDR1 is SGHNT and CDR2 is YYREEE (reference sequence). The ends lost 4 bases at V and 5 bases at J; junction bases unmatched: 3. The CDR3 nucleotides read TGTGCCAGCAGCACCGCGGGGGGAGATACGCAGTATTTT. Its protein product is CASSTAGGDTQYF.

The chain employs TRBV9 and TRBJ2-1; TRBD2 is a possible D gene (6 bases). Germline V gene lookup returns CDR1 SGDLS and CDR2 YYNGEE. The CDR3 is made up of 12 amino acids. Between the trimmed V and J ends, which lost 4 bases and 6 bases, there was a span of 8 bases. CDR3 nucleotide sequence: TGTGCCAGCAGCATGACTAGCAATGAGCAGTTCTTC. Translation gives CASSMTSNEQFF.

The V gene is TRBV28, the J gene TRBJ2-7; D may be TRBD1 or TRBD2 (5 bases each). The CDR3 contains 16 residues. Trimming cost V 2 bases and J 3 bases, with 17 bases left between them. Germline V CDR1 and CDR2: MDHEN, SYDVKM. As DNA, the CDR3 is TGTGCCAGCAGTTTAGCGGCCGTCGGGGACCTCTACGAGCAGTACTTC. Its protein is CASSLAAVGDLYEQYF.

The chain combines TRBV5-1 with TRBJ2-3; 9 bases map to TRBD1. The CDR3 has 17 residues. The V and J ends lost 0 bases and 2 bases, in that order; junction bases with no gene match: 7. Germline V gene data show CDR1 as SGHRS and CDR2 as YFSETQ. The CDR3 DNA reads as TGCGCCAGCAGCTTGGGAAAGGGACAGGGCTACACAGATACGCAGTATTTT. Its translation: CASSLGKGQGYTDTQYF.

This sequence joins TRBV29-1 and TRBJ2-7; D possibly corresponds to TRBD2 (6 bases). Germline V lookup: CDR1 SQVTM, CDR2 ANQGSEA. Trimming pared 7 bases from V and 0 bases from J, leaving 13 bases between. The CDR3 has 13 residues. The CDR3 reads CSAAGLSSYEQYF. The CDR3 coding sequence is TGCAGCGCTGCGGGGCTGAGCTCCTACGAGCAGTACTTC.

A single count supports this clone. J is TRBJ2-5 and V is TRBV11-3; TRBD2 aligns across 15 bases. This CDR3 contains 15 residues. J gave up 4 bases and V 4 bases, and 1 base lay outside the gene matches. Germline CDR1 reads SGHNT; CDR2 reads YENEEA. The CDR3 spells CASSSGLAGGETQYF. DNA for the CDR3: TGTGCCAGCAGCTCGGGACTAGCGGGAGGAGAGACCCAGTACTTC.

Of note for this clone: Other DNA sequences in the sample encode the same CDR3. CDR3 in DNA: TGTGCCAGCAGCTCGGGGACCTACAATGAGCAGTTCTTC. This translates into CASSSGTYNEQFF. The J gene is TRBJ2-1, the V gene TRBV28, with D tentatively TRBD2 (5 bases). V was shortened by 6 bases and J by 2 bases, with 8 bases between the two germline ends. The germline gives CDR1 MDHEN, CDR2 SYDVKM. The CDR3 has 13 amino acids.

The V call is TRBV5-1, the J call TRBJ2-7, with D uncertain. The CDR3 has 15 residues. The germline V gene encodes CDR1 SGHRS and CDR2 YFSETQ. Trimming left V 4 bases short and J 4 bases short, with 18 bases between. The CDR3 spells CASSPAFVGPYEQYF. For the CDR3, the DNA is TGCGCCAGCAGCCCAGCTTTCGTCGGGCCTTACGAGCAGTACTTC.

The rearrangement joins TRBV7-8 to TRBJ1-1, with D maybe TRBD1 (5 bases). V was pared by 4 bases and J by 4 bases, with 13 bases between. CDR1 and CDR2 (germline): SGHVS, FQNEAQ. CDR3 size: 14 residues. The CDR3 region has the DNA TGTGCCAGCAGCTCCCGACAGAGTCCCACTGAAGCTTTCTTT. It translates to CASSSRQSPTEAFF. The entire variable domain, with the rest obtained from reference TRBV7-8 and TRBJ1-1, is as follows: GAGVSQSPRYKVAKRGQDVALRCDPISGHVSLFWYQQALGQGPEFLTYFQNEAQLDKSGLPSDRFFAERPEGSVSTLKIQRTQQEDSAVYLCASSSRQSPTEAFFGQGTRLTVV.

V and J are TRBV10-3 and TRBJ2-7; D is uncertain. From germline, CDR1 is ENHRY and CDR2 SYGVKD. The CDR3 has 13 amino acids. Trimming pared 8 bases from V and 0 bases from J, leaving 11 bases between. In DNA form, the CDR3 reads TGTGCCATCTCGGGCCAATACTCCTACGAGCAGTACTTC. It translates to CAISGQYSYEQYF.

This clone showed up just once. The chain is built from TRBV5-5 and TRBJ2-1; D may be TRBD1 (5 bases). Trimming took 3 bases from V and 2 from J, leaving 18 bases between them. Germline values: CDR1 SGHKS, CDR2 YYEKEE (reference sequence). This CDR3 has 17 amino acids. This CDR3 is CASSSPRWGRPYNEQFF. CDR3 coding DNA: TGTGCCAGCAGCTCTCCCCGGTGGGGCCGACCCTACAATGAGCAGTTCTTC.

Concerning this clone: In the same sample, other DNA sequences code for this CDR3. This chain connects TRBV27 to TRBJ2-2, with D hard to call. CDR3 length: 14 residues. Trimming pared 3 bases from V and 1 base from J, leaving 6 bases between. Germline assignment: CDR1 MNHEY and CDR2 SMNVEV (reference sequence). In DNA, the CDR3 is TGTGCCAGCAGTTTGTTGCTGAACACCGGGGAGCTGTTTTTT. Its translation: CASSLLLNTGELFF.

J is TRBJ2-5 and V is TRBV10-3; D is unclear. This CDR3 region has 15 residues. Germline loops: CDR1 ENHRY, CDR2 SYGVKD. V was cut by 3 bases and J by 2 bases, with 13 bases left in between. CDR3 loop: CAISDPGLGQETQYF. The CDR3 nucleotides are TGTGCCATCAGTGATCCAGGATTAGGTCAAGAGACCCAGTACTTC.

The chain combines TRBV15 with TRBJ2-7; 7 bases match TRBD1. Germline V gene lookup returns CDR1 LNHNV and CDR2 YYDKDF (reference sequence). The CDR3 length is 16 residues. The V gene end was trimmed by 0 bases and the J gene end by 2 bases; junction bases not matched to a gene: 7. The DNA of the CDR3 is TGTGCCACCAGCAGAGACCCAGACAGGGCCCCCTACGAGCAGTACTTC. Its translation: CATSRDPDRAPYEQYF.

In this sample, this clone turned up a few times. This sequence joins TRBV11-3 and TRBJ2-7; 7 bases map to TRBD1. Germline V gives CDR1 SGHNT, CDR2 YENEEA. Germline trimming cut 4 bases from V and 0 bases from J; bases unmatched to any gene: 6. The CDR3 runs 15 residues. The CDR3 region is CASSSSDRNSYEQYF. The CDR3 DNA sequence: TGTGCCAGCAGCTCCTCGGACAGGAACTCCTACGAGCAGTACTTC.

Worth noting for this clone: Other nucleotide sequences in the sample specify the same CDR3. This chain links TRBV11-2 with TRBJ2-1; 7 nucleotides match TRBD2. CDR3 size: 13 residues. V lost 3 bases to trimming and J lost 6 bases; unmatched junction nucleotides: 2. The germline CDR1 and CDR2 sequences are SGHAT and FQNNGV. This CDR3 is CASSLGGSNEQFF. As DNA, the CDR3 is TGTGCCAGCAGCTTGGGCGGGAGCAATGAGCAGTTCTTC.

The gene calls are TRBV7-3 and TRBJ2-1, with TRBD2 matching 9 bases. The CDR3 is 15 residues long. Germline lookup yields CDR1 SGHTA and CDR2 FQGTGA. V shed 2 bases, J shed 7 bases, and the junction held 6 bases outside the gene matches. This CDR3 is CASSLGGRAGNEQFF. Here the CDR3 DNA reads TGTGCCAGCAGCTTAGGCGGGAGGGCCGGGAATGAGCAGTTCTTC.

The chain joins TRBV28 to TRBJ1-2; D call uncertain. Trimming shortened V by 2 bases and J by 4 bases, and 11 bases separated the two germline ends. CDR1 MDHEN and CDR2 SYDVKM come from the germline V gene. The CDR3 contains 14 residues. The CDR3 coding sequence is TGTGCCAGCAGTTTAATCGCCGGAGGCTATGGCTACACCTTC. It yields the protein CASSLIAGGYGYTF.

The chain uses TRBV9 and TRBJ2-5, with TRBD1 matching 11 bases. The CDR3 extends over 15 amino acids. The germline CDR1 and CDR2 sequences are SGDLS and YYNGEE. V shed 1 base, J shed 5 bases, and the junction held 4 bases outside the gene matches. The CDR3 DNA reads as TGTGCCAGCAGCGTACCCGGGACAGGGGGGGAGACCCAGTACTTC. Its translation: CASSVPGTGGETQYF.

This chain connects TRBV10-3 to TRBJ2-7; a possible D gene is TRBD1 (6 bases). Trimming cost V 6 bases and J 3 bases, with 9 bases left between them. Germline CDR1 ENHRY, CDR2 SYGVKD. The CDR3 covers 12 residues. The CDR3 reads CAISQDSYEQYF. CDR3 in DNA: TGTGCCATCAGCCAGGACAGCTACGAGCAGTACTTC.

The chain uses TRBV29-1 and TRBJ1-2; maybe TRBD1 (6 bases). Germline CDR1 SQVTM, CDR2 ANQGSEA. Trimming pared 4 bases from V and 6 bases from J, leaving 12 bases between. This CDR3 has 12 amino acids. The CDR3 bases are TGCAGCGTTGTGTACAGGGAGCATGGCTACACCTTC. Its translation: CSVVYREHGYTF.

V gene TRBV7-2 combines with J gene TRBJ2-7; D not resolved. From germline, CDR1 is SGHTA and CDR2 FQGNSA. V lost 5 bases, J lost 0 bases, and 11 bases lay in between. CDR3 size: 14 residues. This chain's CDR3 is CASSPFGSSYEQYF. The CDR3 DNA sequence: TGTGCCAGCAGCCCTTTTGGCTCCTCCTACGAGCAGTACTTC.

The chain employs TRBV9 and TRBJ2-7; 10 nucleotides align to TRBD1. There are 16 residues in the CDR3. CDR1 SGDLS and CDR2 YYNGEE come from the germline V gene. Trimming took 0 bases from V and 1 from J; bases not matched to a gene: 4. CDR3 loop: CASSVESDRGSYEQYF. The CDR3 DNA follows: TGTGCCAGCAGCGTAGAATCGGACAGGGGGTCCTACGAGCAGTACTTC.

The gene calls are TRBV27 and TRBJ2-7; 7 nucleotides align to TRBD1. This CDR3 contains 15 residues. Trimming took 5 bases from V and 3 from J; bases not matched to a gene: 10. Germline V lookup: CDR1 MNHEY, CDR2 SMNVEV (reference sequence). CDR3 sequence: CASSDRDRLHYEQYF. The DNA for the CDR3 is TGTGCCAGCAGTGACCGGGACAGACTTCACTACGAGCAGTACTTC.

The chain recombines TRBV29-1 with TRBJ1-2; D remains ambiguous. V gave up 0 bases and J gave up 8 bases, with 13 bases separating them. Germline V gives CDR1 SQVTM, CDR2 ANQGSEA. This CDR3 is built from 13 residues. The CDR3 spells CSVEDRAGGGYTF. DNA for the CDR3: TGCAGCGTTGAAGATAGGGCGGGCGGGGGCTACACCTTC.